The 23 T cell receptor beta chains below all came from one sample that was sequenced in a study of T cells in Graves' hyperthyroidism and ophthalmopathy. RNA transcripts yielded amplified TCR beta CDR3 regions. The TCR CDR3 was amplified in a first-round RT-PCR using the HTBI primer set. TCRdb recomputed calls from the multiplex PCR reads with MiXCR, one row per CDR3 protein. The top ten clones hold roughly a tenth of a sample with some 740,000 distinct CDR3 sequences, around 15% of them seen once. The sequencing sample was made of blood. Every receptor here comes from a woman between 18 and 29 years old with Graves' hyperthyroidism.

The chain uses TRBV7-9 and TRBJ1-5, with 9 bases aligning to TRBD1. Germline-derived CDR1 and CDR2 are SEHNR and FQNEAQ (reference sequence). This CDR3 is 15 amino acids long. With 4 bases clipped from V and 6 bases from J, the junction kept 7 bases outside the gene matches. CDR3 sequence (DNA): TGTGCCAGCAGCTCAGGGACAGGGAGGAGTCAGCCCCAGCATTTT. The encoded protein is CASSSGTGRSQPQHF.

The chain recombines TRBV12-3 or TRBV12-4 with TRBJ2-7; TRBD1 or TRBD2 may be the D gene (5 bases each). The CDR3 runs 16 residues. The ends were cut back, 4 bases at V and 2 bases at J, with 18 bases in the middle. The chain's CDR3 is CASSSGTVGLTYEQYF. DNA of the CDR3: TGTGCCAGCAGTTCGGGGACGGTTGGACTTACCTACGAGCAGTACTTC.

The chain recombines TRBV12-3 or TRBV12-4 with TRBJ2-2; the D gene is possibly TRBD2 (5 bases). Trimming took off 3 bases at V and 5 bases at J, with 16 bases between the two ends. The CDR3 loop spans 16 amino acids. The CDR3 reads CASSLSAGGWTGELFF. The CDR3 coding sequence is TGTGCCAGCAGTTTGTCTGCGGGTGGGTGGACCGGGGAGCTGTTTTTT.

This chain uses TRBV2 with TRBJ2-7, with a possible D match to TRBD2 (6 bases). Looked up from germline, CDR1 is SNHLY and CDR2 is FYNNEI. V was clipped by 1 base and J by 5 bases, with 15 bases between them. This CDR3 region has 15 residues. The CDR3, as DNA: TGTGCCAGCAGTGAAGGCGGGACTGCCAGCCACGAGCAGTACTTC. Translation gives CASSEGGTASHEQYF.

This clonotype was observed at least ten times. The chain uses TRBV2 and TRBJ1-1, with D perhaps matching TRBD1 (5 bases). CDR3 length equals 11 residues. Germline CDR1 is SNHLY and CDR2 is FYNNEI. V lost 7 bases and J 11 bases, leaving 14 bases between the germline ends. The CDR3 DNA reads TGTGCCAGCATAATTGGGGGTATGGCTTTCTTT. It encodes CASIIGGMAFF. The complete variable domain, with remaining parts taken from reference TRBV2 and TRBJ1-1, reads EPEVTQTPSHQVTQMGQEVILRCVPISNHLYFYWYRQILGQKVEFLVSFYNNEISEKSEIFDDQFSVERPDGSNFTLKIRSTKLEDSAMYFCASIIGGMAFFGQGTRLTVV.

The CDR3 coding sequence is TGTGCCAGCAGCGTGGGACTAGCGAGAGGGCCAGGAAATGAGCAGTTCTTC. Translated, it gives CASSVGLARGPGNEQFF. The chain joins TRBV11-3 to TRBJ2-1, with 10 bases aligning to TRBD2. This CDR3 has 17 amino acids. Germline V lookup: CDR1 SGHNT, CDR2 YENEEA. Trimming removed 5 bases from V and 7 bases from J; junction bases left unmatched: 14.

J is TRBJ2-3 and V is TRBV29-1; 8 bases match TRBD2. The germline V gene has CDR1 SQVTM and CDR2 ANQGSEA. J gave up 2 bases and V 1 base, and 5 bases lay outside the gene matches. This CDR3 has 15 residues. The CDR3 DNA reads as TGCAGCGTTGAAGGCGCTAGCGGGTACACAGATACGCAGTATTTT. It translates to CSVEGASGYTDTQYF.

This clonotype was detected a few times. This chain connects TRBV13 to TRBJ2-7; no definite D call. From germline, CDR1 is PRHDT and CDR2 FYEKMQ (reference sequence). The V gene lost 0 bases and the J gene lost 0 bases, with 9 bases spanning the gap. The CDR3 covers 15 residues. The CDR3 DNA follows: TGTGCCAGCAGCTTAGGCCTGCGTATCTCCTACGAGCAGTACTTC. Amino acids: CASSLGLRISYEQYF.

This clonotype showed up many times. The chain carries TRBV3-1 and TRBJ2-5, with 13 nucleotides matching TRBD2. The CDR3 consists of 17 residues. The V gene's germline CDR1 is LGHDT and CDR2 YNNKEL (reference sequence). After removal of 4 bases from V and 4 bases from J, the junction contained 9 bases not matched to a gene. CDR3 protein: CASSPMTLAGGRETQYF. CDR3 bases: TGTGCCAGCAGCCCGATGACACTAGCGGGAGGGAGAGAGACCCAGTACTTC.

In nucleotides, the CDR3 is TGTGCCAGCAGCGGAATGGGGGGCTACACCTTC. It encodes CASSGMGGYTF. This chain connects TRBV9 to TRBJ1-2; D gene uncertain. Germline V gives CDR1 SGDLS, CDR2 YYNGEE. The CDR3 has 11 residues. Trimming took off 3 bases at V and 8 bases at J, with 8 bases between the two ends.

V and J are TRBV7-9 and TRBJ1-1; D remains unclear. This CDR3 region has 13 residues. V was trimmed by 6 bases and J by 6 bases, leaving 14 bases between them. The germline V gene has CDR1 SEHNR and CDR2 FQNEAQ (reference sequence). The CDR3 region is CASSSRKYPEAFF. The CDR3 DNA is TGTGCCAGCAGTTCCAGGAAGTACCCTGAAGCTTTCTTT.

This clonotype was seen at least ten times. The chain employs TRBV7-9 and TRBJ1-1; D remains ambiguous. Trimming stripped 5 bases from V and 3 bases from J, with 16 bases between. This CDR3 is built from 15 residues. Germline CDR1 and CDR2: SEHNR and FQNEAQ (reference sequence). The CDR3 DNA reads TGTGCCAGCAGCCCAGCCGAGGCCTATTACACTGAAGCTTTCTTT. This translates into CASSPAEAYYTEAFF.

V gene TRBV30 combines with J gene TRBJ2-1; D might be TRBD2 (5 bases). Germline CDR1 reads GTSNPN; CDR2 reads SVGIG (reference sequence). CDR3 size: 16 residues. Trimming stripped 2 bases from V and 2 bases from J, with 16 bases between. The CDR3 reads CAWSLGEKTPYNEQFF. CDR3 in DNA: TGTGCCTGGAGTCTCGGGGAAAAGACGCCCTACAATGAGCAGTTCTTC. The complete variable domain, with remaining parts taken from reference TRBV30 and TRBJ2-1, reads SQTIHQWPATLVQPVGSPLSLECTVEGTSNPNLYWYRQAAGRGLQLLFYSVGIGQISSEVPQNLSASRPQDRQFILSSKKLLLSDSGFYLCAWSLGEKTPYNEQFFGPGTRLTVL.

The table lists this clonotype with many counts. The chain has TRBV20-1 and TRBJ2-1; either TRBD1 or TRBD2 may supply D (5 bases each). The V end lost 8 bases, the J end lost 2 bases, and 16 bases lay between the germline ends. The CDR3 is 14 amino acids. The germline CDR1 and CDR2 sequences are DFQATT and SNEGSKA (reference sequence). The CDR3 DNA reads as TGCAGTATCGGGGACCGTCGAACCTACAATGAGCAGTTCTTC. Its translation is CSIGDRRTYNEQFF.

This clonotype was found a few times. J is TRBJ2-7 and V is TRBV19, with a weak D call TRBD2 (6 bases). The V gene lost 4 bases and the J gene lost 2 bases, with 15 bases spanning the gap. This CDR3 spans 15 amino acids. Germline V gives CDR1 LNHDA, CDR2 SQIVND (reference sequence). CDR3 residues: CASSNPRDFPYEQYF. CDR3 nucleotide sequence: TGTGCCAGTAGTAACCCCCGGGACTTCCCCTACGAGCAGTACTTC.

This clonotype was counted a few times. The chain couples TRBV19 to TRBJ2-7, with D perhaps matching TRBD1 (6 bases). V lost 2 bases and J lost 3, with 14 bases in between. Germline CDR1 LNHDA, CDR2 SQIVND (reference sequence). This CDR3 contains 15 residues. CDR3 sequence reads: CASSINRDNIYEQYF. Written as DNA, the CDR3 is TGTGCCAGTAGTATAAACAGGGACAACATCTACGAGCAGTACTTC.

This clonotype has a count of ten or more. This chain links TRBV5-1 with TRBJ2-2; 8 bases fit TRBD2. Germline V gene lookup returns CDR1 SGHRS and CDR2 YFSETQ. V lost 3 bases and J lost 3; bases outside the gene matches: 4. This CDR3 is 15 amino acids long. CDR3 sequence: CASSSAGGDTGELFF. Here the CDR3 DNA reads TGCGCCAGCAGCTCGGCGGGAGGTGACACCGGGGAGCTGTTTTTT.

This clonotype was detected ten times or more. The rearrangement uses TRBV11-2 and TRBJ1-1; weak D call: TRBD1 (6 bases). V dropped 5 bases and J dropped 8 bases, with 12 bases sitting between them. CDR1 SGHAT and CDR2 FQNNGV come from the germline V gene. CDR3 size: 12 residues. CDR3 loop: CASSPPGGEAFF. Here the CDR3 DNA reads TGTGCCAGCAGCCCCCCCGGGGGCGAAGCTTTCTTT. Drawing the rest from reference TRBV11-2 and TRBJ1-1, the complete variable domain is EAGVAQSPRYKIIEKRQSVAFWCNPISGHATLYWYQQILGQGPKLLIQFQNNGVVDDSQLPKDRFSAERLKGVDSTLKIQPAKLEDSAVYLCASSPPGGEAFFGQGTRLTVV.

The table lists this clonotype with many counts. The chain recombines TRBV20-1 with TRBJ2-1, with 12 bases aligning to TRBD2. This CDR3 comprises 18 residues. The junction had 9 bases not matched to a gene; V was cut back by 3 bases and J by 0 bases. CDR1 and CDR2 from the germline V gene are DFQATT and SNEGSKA (reference sequence). The CDR3 DNA is TGCAGTGCTAGTACACTAGCGGGGGGAACTAGCTCCTACAATGAGCAGTTCTTC. Its protein product is CSASTLAGGTSSYNEQFF.

This clonotype came up many times. The CDR3 coding sequence is TGTGCCAGCAGCTTACCCTCCGGGACAGGCTTTAATGAGCAGTTCTTC. Protein sequence: CASSLPSGTGFNEQFF. The chain recombines TRBV11-2 with TRBJ2-1; 8 positions match TRBD1. The CDR3 runs 16 residues. V shed 2 bases, J shed 7 bases, and the junction held 10 bases outside the gene matches. Germline CDR1 and CDR2: SGHAT and FQNNGV.

This clonotype was detected many times. CDR3 sequence reads: CATSRDHRGKGQPQHF. In DNA form, the CDR3 reads TGTGCCACCAGCAGAGATCACAGGGGCAAGGGGCAGCCCCAGCATTTT. The gene calls are TRBV15 and TRBJ1-5, with TRBD1 matching over 7 bases. CDR1 and CDR2 (germline): LNHNV, YYDKDF (reference sequence). CDR3 length: 16 residues. J lost 7 bases, V lost 0 bases, and 9 bases had no gene match.

This clonotype was observed at least ten times. The chain combines TRBV11-2 with TRBJ2-7; no firm D call. Germline loops: CDR1 SGHAT, CDR2 FQNNGV. V lost 1 base to trimming and J lost 5 bases, with 9 bases between them. This CDR3 contains 13 residues. The CDR3 sequence: CASSLGVGDEQYF. The CDR3 nucleotides read TGTGCCAGCAGCTTAGGGGTAGGAGACGAGCAGTACTTC.

The V call is TRBV20-1, the J call TRBJ2-7, with D unclear. The CDR3 extends over 11 amino acids. V was cut by 5 bases and J by 1 base, with 6 bases left in between. Germline V CDR1 and CDR2: DFQATT, SNEGSKA (reference sequence). The CDR3 coding sequence is TGCAGTGCTGGCCCTTCCTACGAGCAGTACTTC. The encoded protein is CSAGPSYEQYF.